This T cell receptor (beta chain) emerged from a study of CD8+ T cells in alopecia areata. Study-wide background: At a dose of 5 to 10 mg twice daily, oral tofacitinib was given to treated patients. General study points: For patients receiving tofacitinib, scalp clonality and expanded CD8+ clones among the top 100 significantly decreased. Scalp specimens additionally yield sequences from normal skin's resident alphabeta T cells. It was observed that many expanded lesional clones persisted in scalp and blood during tofacitinib.

Treatment in this sample: oral pan-JAK inhibitor, 5-10 mg twice daily. The ends were cut back, 3 bases at V and 7 bases at J, with 12 bases in the middle. CDR1 and CDR2 from the germline V gene are KGHSH and LQKENI. The CDR3 is 14 amino acids. This clone was seen a handful of times. Its matching antigen is unknown. Once RNA had been extracted, it was reverse transcribed into cDNA to act as the sequencing template. Method: immunoSEQ multiplex PCR; TCRdb's copy keeps in-frame clones and lacks some. The table includes some 210,000 clones, 66% detected once. The TCR originated in a human donor with alopecia areata. The sample in question was CD4+ T cells sorted from blood, obtained at approximately week 45, from a patient treated with tofacitinib. The rearrangement joins TRBV18 to TRBJ1-4; TRBD1 might be the D (5 bases). CDR3 nucleotides: TGTGCCAGCTCACCCTCGGGGCTAAGTGAAAAACTGTTTTTT. Amino acids: CASSPSGLSEKLFF.